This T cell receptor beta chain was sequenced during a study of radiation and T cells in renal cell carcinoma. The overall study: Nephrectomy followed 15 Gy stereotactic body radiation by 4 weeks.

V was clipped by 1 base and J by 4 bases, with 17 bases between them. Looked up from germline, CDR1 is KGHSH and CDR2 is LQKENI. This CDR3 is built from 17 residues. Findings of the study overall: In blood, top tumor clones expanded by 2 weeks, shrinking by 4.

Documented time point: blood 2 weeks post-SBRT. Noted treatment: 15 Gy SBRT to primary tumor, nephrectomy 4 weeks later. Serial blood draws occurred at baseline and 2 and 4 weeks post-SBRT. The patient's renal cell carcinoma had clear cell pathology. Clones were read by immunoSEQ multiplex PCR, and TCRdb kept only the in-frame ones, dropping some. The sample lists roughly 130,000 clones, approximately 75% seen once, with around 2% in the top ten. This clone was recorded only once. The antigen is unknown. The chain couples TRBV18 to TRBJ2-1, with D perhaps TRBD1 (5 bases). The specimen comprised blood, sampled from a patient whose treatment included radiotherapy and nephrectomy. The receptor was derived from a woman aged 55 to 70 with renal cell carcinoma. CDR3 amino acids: CASSPRRQGSSYNEQFF. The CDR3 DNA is TGTGCCAGCTCACCACGGCGGCAGGGCAGTTCGTACAATGAGCAGTTCTTC.